Sequencing of this T cell receptor beta chain was carried out in a study of blood T cell repertoires in COVID-19. Whole-study context: The United States, Italy and Spain supplied acute and convalescent COVID-19 samples. Sample material is recorded as cDNA or gDNA derived from T cells, B-cell-depleted T cells, or PBMCs.

The authors' processing: Researchers report that nucleated cell counts were estimated from reference gene primer amplification. TCRdb's table, derived via immunoSEQ multiplex PCR, lists solely in-frame clones and lacks some. That table supplies the V and J calls and clone size; D and trimming were determined from the DNA. The table includes some 250,000 clones, roughly 91% detected once. Living in 24 US areas, the participants were between about 18 and 100 years of age. The CDR3 totals 15 residues. Trimming removed 0 bases from V and 2 bases from J, with 8 bases in between. Germline CDR1 SGHRS, CDR2 YFSETQ.

The sample was PBMCs or T cells enriched from blood (not recorded which). This TCR was sampled from a woman in her thirties or forties with acute COVID-19. The J gene is TRBJ1-4, the V gene TRBV5-1; D call uncertain. This chain's CDR3 is CASSLAGGTNEKLFF. In DNA, the CDR3 is TGCGCCAGCAGCTTGGCTGGAGGGACTAATGAAAAACTGTTTTTT.